The 27 T cell receptor beta chains below come from one sample, sequenced in a study of T-cell memory formation after mild COVID-19. A single record per CDR3 protein comes from TCRdb applying MiXCR to the 5' RACE reads. The repertoire holds roughly 400,000 distinct CDR3 sequences, less than 25% seen once, with 8.5% to 9% in the top ten. Specimen: PBMCs or a T cell subset sorted from them (not recorded which). The receptor set was obtained from an adult woman who had mild COVID-19 (a few samples of this study predate the infection). Cell type and time point are not known.

This chain uses TRBV5-1 with TRBJ1-2; TRBD1 agrees at 11 bases. Germline CDR1 and CDR2: SGHRS and YFSETQ. This CDR3 is built from 15 residues. The V segment lost 1 base and the J segment 3 bases; nucleotides outside the gene matches: 2. CDR3 residues: CASSLRTGGDYGYTF. For the CDR3, the DNA is TGCGCCAGCAGCTTGAGGACAGGGGGCGACTATGGCTACACCTTC.

The gene calls are TRBV25-1 and TRBJ2-3; D may be TRBD1 or TRBD2 (5 bases each). The V gene lost 3 bases and the J gene lost 2 bases, with 12 bases spanning the gap. Germline CDR1 is MGHDK and CDR2 is SYGVNS. The CDR3 extends over 15 amino acids. The CDR3 DNA reads TGTGCCAGCAGTGACTTGAGGGGAGACACAGATACGCAGTATTTT. Its translation is CASSDLRGDTDTQYF.

This clonotype was seen ten or more times. V gene TRBV25-1 combines with J gene TRBJ2-7; tentative D call: TRBD1 (5 bases). V shed 0 bases and J shed 6 bases, with 21 bases lying between them. Germline CDR1 reads MGHDK; CDR2 reads SYGVNS. CDR3 size: 17 residues. Written as DNA, the CDR3 is TGTGCCAGCAGTGAATATTTGACAGCCCAGGGATTTACCGAGCAGTACTTC. This translates into CASSEYLTAQGFTEQYF.

The CDR3 nucleotides are TGTGCCAGCTTACGGTTATCCTACGAGCAGTACTTC. It specifies CASLRLSYEQYF. This chain links TRBV21-1 with TRBJ2-7. TRBV21-1 is assigned pseudogene status. The CDR3 contains 12 residues.

Only a few counts were recorded for this clonotype. The CDR3 coding sequence is TGTGCCAGCAGCTTAAAGGGGGCGATCCGATCAGGGAACACTGAAGCTTTCTTT. This gives the protein CASSLKGAIRSGNTEAFF. This chain connects TRBV7-2 to TRBJ1-1; 7 bases fit TRBD1. Germline CDR1 is SGHTA and CDR2 is FQGNSA. This CDR3 is 18 amino acids long. J lost 1 base, V lost 2 bases, and 13 bases had no gene match.

This chain joins TRBV7-9 and TRBJ1-6, with TRBD1 matching over 8 bases. J was trimmed by 10 bases and V by 4 bases; bases with no gene match: 6. Germline V gene data show CDR1 as SEHNR and CDR2 as FQNEAQ (reference sequence). This CDR3 contains 14 residues. As DNA, the CDR3 is TGTGCCAGCAGCTCAGGGACAGGAATATCACCCCTCCACTTT. Encoded protein: CASSSGTGISPLHF.

This clonotype was seen more than once but under ten times. This chain uses TRBV18 with TRBJ1-2, with D unresolved. The CDR3 extends over 13 amino acids. CDR1 and CDR2 (germline): KGHSH, LQKENI. The V end was cut by 3 bases, the J end by 3 bases, with 8 bases between. In DNA form, the CDR3 reads TGTGCCAGCTCACCCACTGAATACTATGGCTACACCTTC. Amino acids: CASSPTEYYGYTF.

J is TRBJ2-7 and V is TRBV5-1; D gene unclear. Between the trimmed V and J ends, which lost 0 bases and 4 bases, there was a span of 8 bases. The CDR3 runs 13 residues. Looked up from germline, CDR1 is SGHRS and CDR2 is YFSETQ. CDR3 in DNA: TGCGCCAGCAGCTTGGGGACCAATTACGAGCAGTACTTC. This gives the protein CASSLGTNYEQYF.

This chain joins TRBV7-9 and TRBJ1-1; D gene unclear. Trimming removed 1 base from V and 1 base from J, with 10 bases in between. CDR3 length equals 15 residues. Germline CDR1 SEHNR, CDR2 FQNEAQ (reference sequence). The CDR3 nucleotides read TGTGCCAGCAGCTTAGTTGCGTCGCAGAACACTGAAGCTTTCTTT. It is translated as CASSLVASQNTEAFF. Full variable domain (remainder filled in from reference TRBV7-9 and TRBJ1-1): DTGVSQNPRHKITKRGQNVTFRCDPISEHNRLYWYRQTLGQGPEFLTYFQNEAQLEKSRLLSDRFSAERPKGSFSTLEIQRTEQGDSAMYLCASSLVASQNTEAFFGQGTRLTVV.

The chain has TRBV7-6 and TRBJ1-1; TRBD1 might be the D (5 bases). V was clipped by 1 base and J by 1 base, with 16 bases between them. Per the germline V gene, CDR1 is SGHVS and CDR2 is FNYEAQ. The CDR3 is made up of 17 amino acids. In DNA form, the CDR3 reads TGTGCCAGCAGCTTAGGGGGCGGAGGGGCCCAGAACACTGAAGCTTTCTTT. This translates into CASSLGGGGAQNTEAFF.

J is TRBJ2-1 and V is TRBV12-5, with D possibly being TRBD1 (6 bases). The germline gives CDR1 LGHNT, CDR2 FRNRAP. The CDR3 is 23 residues long. Trimming removed 0 bases at V and 3 bases at J, with 33 bases between. CDR3 amino acids: CASGLVLKSSGQVPRQDYNEQFF. CDR3 bases: TGTGCTAGTGGTTTGGTACTTAAATCCTCGGGACAAGTCCCAAGGCAAGACTACAATGAGCAGTTCTTC. Variable domain in full (rest from reference TRBV12-5 and TRBJ2-1): DARVTQTPRHKVTEMGQEVTMRCQPILGHNTVFWYRQTMMQGLELLAYFRNRAPLDDSGMPKDRFSAEMPDATLATLKIQPSEPRDSAVYFCASGLVLKSSGQVPRQDYNEQFFGPGTRLTVL.

This chain joins TRBV20-1 and TRBJ2-3, with 8 bases that match TRBD2. CDR1 DFQATT and CDR2 SNEGSKA come from the germline V gene (reference sequence). CDR3 length: 15 amino acids. The junction had 6 bases not matched to a gene; V was cut back by 2 bases and J by 2 bases. The CDR3 sequence is CSARTLGGATDTQYF. CDR3 sequence (DNA): TGCAGTGCTAGAACCCTCGGGGGGGCCACAGATACGCAGTATTTT.

This clonotype appeared many times. The V and J genes are TRBV12-3 or TRBV12-4 and TRBJ1-5, with a possible D match to TRBD1 (5 bases). The CDR3 has 14 residues. V gave up 3 bases and J gave up 4 bases, with 10 bases separating them. Here the CDR3 reads CASSFLQGNQPQHF. The CDR3 DNA sequence: TGTGCCAGCAGTTTTCTTCAGGGAAATCAGCCCCAGCATTTT.

This clonotype has more than one count but fewer than ten. The rearrangement uses TRBV5-6 and TRBJ2-7; a weak D match, TRBD1 (6 bases). CDR1 is SGHDT and CDR2 is YYEEEE in the germline V gene. The CDR3 covers 13 residues. Deletions cut 4 bases from V and 6 bases from J, with 14 bases between. The CDR3 nucleotides are TGTGCCAGCAGCCCTGGACAGTTAAGCGAGCAGTACTTC. Translation gives CASSPGQLSEQYF.

This clonotype was observed at least ten times. The V and J genes are TRBV12-3 or TRBV12-4 and TRBJ1-1; D may be TRBD1 (5 bases). With 7 bases removed from V and 7 bases from J, the gap between germline ends came to 13 bases. The CDR3 is 12 residues long. CDR3 sequence: CASTEGLSEAFF. In DNA form, the CDR3 reads TGTGCCAGCACCGAGGGGCTGAGTGAAGCTTTCTTT.

J is TRBJ2-1 and V is TRBV27, with D hard to call. V lost 6 bases, J lost 3 bases, and 12 bases lay in between. This CDR3 comprises 14 residues. CDR1 and CDR2 from the germline V gene are MNHEY and SMNVEV (reference sequence). The CDR3 sequence: CASSHVHGYNEQFF. In nucleotides, the CDR3 is TGTGCCAGCAGCCACGTTCATGGCTACAATGAGCAGTTCTTC.

The rearrangement uses TRBV6-6 and TRBJ1-6; maybe TRBD1 (5 bases). Germline V CDR1 and CDR2: MNHNY, SVGAGI (reference sequence). This CDR3 is built from 16 residues. The germline V and J ends were trimmed by 2 bases and 6 bases, with 14 bases remaining between them. CDR3 nucleotide sequence: TGTGCCAGCAGTTACGCCACGGGACGTCTTAATTCACCCCTCCACTTT. Residues: CASSYATGRLNSPLHF.

This clonotype has only a few counts. The chain couples TRBV24-1 to TRBJ2-2, with D possibly called TRBD1 or TRBD2 (5 bases each). Germline V lookup: CDR1 KGHDR, CDR2 SFDVKD. V lost 9 bases and J 5 bases, leaving 21 bases between the germline ends. This CDR3 is built from 16 residues. The CDR3 loop is CATSNSRDADTGELFF. CDR3 in DNA: TGTGCCACCTCTAATTCAAGGGACGCCGATACCGGGGAGCTGTTTTTT.

The table lists this clonotype with a few counts. The J gene is TRBJ1-1, the V gene TRBV24-1; D might be TRBD1 (5 bases). The CDR3 contains 13 residues. Germline V gives CDR1 KGHDR, CDR2 SFDVKD. With 4 bases removed from V and 11 bases from J, the gap between germline ends came to 16 bases. CDR3 sequence reads: CATSDANQGEAFF. The CDR3, as DNA: TGTGCCACCAGTGACGCTAATCAAGGGGAGGCTTTCTTT.

This clonotype was counted between two and nine times. This chain joins TRBV9 and TRBJ2-1; 14 bases line up with TRBD2. Germline values: CDR1 SGDLS, CDR2 YYNGEE. J lost 5 bases, V lost 3 bases, and 1 base had no gene match. The CDR3 spans 15 residues. CDR3 bases: TGTGCCAGCAGCGCGGGACTAGCGGGAGACAATGAGCAGTTCTTC. It is translated as CASSAGLAGDNEQFF.

The genes are TRBV9 and TRBJ2-5, with D perhaps matching TRBD1 or TRBD2 (5 bases each). Between the trimmed V and J ends, which lost 4 bases and 4 bases, there was a span of 11 bases. Germline-derived CDR1 and CDR2 are SGDLS and YYNGEE. CDR3 length equals 13 residues. Here the CDR3 DNA reads TGTGCCAGCAGCTCTAGTGGGGGAGAGACCCAGTACTTC. Its protein product is CASSSSGGETQYF. The variable domain in full, completed from reference TRBV9 and TRBJ2-5, reads DSGVTQTPKHLITATGQRVTLRCSPRSGDLSVYWYQQSLDQGLQFLIQYYNGEERAKGNILERFSAQQFPDLHSELNLSSLELGDSALYFCASSSSGGETQYFGPGTRLLVL.

The chain recombines TRBV20-1 with TRBJ2-3; 12 bases map to TRBD2. With 3 bases clipped from V and 5 bases from J, the junction kept 12 bases outside the gene matches. The CDR3 consists of 17 residues. Germline V gives CDR1 DFQATT, CDR2 SNEGSKA (reference sequence). The CDR3 region has the DNA TGCAGTGCTAGGACAGGAATAACTAGCGGGGGGTTAGATACGCAGTATTTT. Translating gives CSARTGITSGGLDTQYF.

The chain combines TRBV11-2 with TRBJ2-1, with D unclear. The CDR3 is made up of 12 amino acids. CDR1 and CDR2 (germline): SGHAT, FQNNGV. The V gene lost 3 bases and the J gene lost 4 bases, with 4 bases spanning the gap. CDR3 nucleotide sequence: TGTGCCAGCAGCTTCCAGTACAATGAGCAGTTCTTC. Its protein is CASSFQYNEQFF.

This clonotype has a handful of counts. This chain uses TRBV15 with TRBJ2-7, with 9 positions matching TRBD1. The J segment lost 2 bases and the V segment lost 5 bases, leaving 4 bases of the junction unmatched. The CDR3 runs 14 residues. Germline-derived CDR1 and CDR2 are LNHNV and YYDKDF (reference sequence). The CDR3 DNA reads as TGTGCCACCAGCCCGAGGACAGGGGCCTACGAGCAGTACTTC. It is translated as CATSPRTGAYEQYF. The full variable domain, completed using reference TRBV15 and TRBJ2-7, is DAMVIQNPRYQVTQFGKPVTLSCSQTLNHNVMYWYQQKSSQAPKLLFHYYDKDFNNEADTPDNFQSRRPNTSFCFLDIRSPGLGDTAMYLCATSPRTGAYEQYFGPGTRLTVT.

The chain links TRBV9 to TRBJ2-3; TRBD1 aligns across 7 bases. Germline V gene data show CDR1 as SGDLS and CDR2 as YYNGEE. J gave up 6 bases and V 3 bases, and 7 bases lay outside the gene matches. This CDR3 comprises 14 residues. CDR3 sequence: CASSEGTVLDTQYF. CDR3 nucleotides: TGTGCCAGCAGCGAGGGGACAGTTTTGGATACGCAGTATTTT.

The gene calls are TRBV7-8 and TRBJ2-1; 7 bases are shared with TRBD2. V was clipped by 4 bases and J by 6 bases; unmatched bases: 9. Per germline, CDR1 SGHVS and CDR2 FQNEAQ. The CDR3 is 15 amino acids. The CDR3 sequence: CASSSSRTRGNEQFF. The CDR3 DNA is TGTGCCAGCAGCTCAAGCCGGACTAGAGGCAATGAGCAGTTCTTC.

The chain uses TRBV12-3 or TRBV12-4 and TRBJ1-6; 9 nucleotides agree with TRBD1. The V and J ends lost 6 bases and 6 bases, in that order; junction bases with no gene match: 3. CDR3 length: 14 residues. The CDR3, as DNA: TGTGCCAGCAGGGGGACAGGGAGTAATTCACCCCTCCACTTT. Its protein is CASRGTGSNSPLHF.